Listed below are T cell receptor beta chains from one sample, sequenced in a study of cytomegalovirus exposure and HLA in healthy donors. Data came from immunoSEQ multiplex PCR; TCRdb stores just in-frame clones and leaves some out. The data show roughly 56,000 clones, about 81% seen once. The sequenced sample consisted of PBMCs. Receptors were obtained from a man aged 50 to 60 in good health and CMV-seropositive. Both conserved end residues are part of each CDR3. D genes are given only for firm matches. Size is stated for part of the rows, as once, few or many counts, or as a class when the clone is expanded.

D gene,V gene,J gene,clone size,CDR3 DNA,CDR3 protein
NA,TRBV2,TRBJ1-4,NA,TGTGCCAGCAGTGAGAGGCCCGCCGAAAAACTGTTTTTT,CASSERPAEKLFF
NA,TRBV4-2,TRBJ1-1,NA,TGTGCCAGCAGCCATGCAGGGGTGTTCACTGAAGCTTTCTTT,CASSHAGVFTEAFF
TRBD2,TRBV7-2,TRBJ2-4,once,TGTGCCAGCAGCGAGCAAGTAGCGGGGCGCGGAGCCAAAAACATTCAGTACTTC,CASSEQVAGRGAKNIQYF
NA,TRBV6-6,TRBJ1-1,NA,TGTGCCAGCGTCGGACAGAAGAACACTGAAGCTTTCTTT,CASVGQKNTEAFF
NA,TRBV10-2,TRBJ1-5,NA,TGCGCCAGCAGTGAATTTGGCAGGGATAATCAGCCCCAGCATTTT,CASSEFGRDNQPQHF
TRBD1,TRBV6-1,TRBJ1-4,NA,TGTGCCAGCAGTGCCCAACCGACAGGGTCTTCTAATGAAAAACTGTTTTTT,CASSAQPTGSSNEKLFF
TRBD2,TRBV27,TRBJ2-3,NA,TGTGCCAGCAGTCCGCTGGCTAGCGGGGGGGCCCCAGATACGCAGTATTTT,CASSPLASGGAPDTQYF
NA,TRBV7-2,TRBJ1-6,NA,TGTGCCAGCAGCTTAGGAGATCGGGGTGGGAATTCACCCCTCCACTTT,CASSLGDRGGNSPLHF
NA,TRBV5-4,TRBJ1-6,NA,TGTGCCAGCAGCTTGCAGGGGATAACAGGTTCACCCCTCCACTTT,CASSLQGITGSPLHF
NA,TRBV4-3,TRBJ2-1,NA,TGCGCCAGCAGCCAAGATATGATCTCACTCATCGACAATGAGCAGTTCTTC,CASSQDMISLIDNEQFF